These T cell receptor beta chains were read from a single sample in a study of blood T cell repertoires in COVID-19. Clones were sequenced by immunoSEQ multiplex PCR, and TCRdb holds only the in-frame ones, with some missing. The repertoire holds 200,000 or so clones, around 89% seen once, with about 2.4% in the top ten. Sequencing was performed on PBMCs or T cells enriched from blood (not recorded which). Receptor source: a woman in her 30s who had recovered from COVID-19. Both conserved end residues are part of each CDR3.

j_call v_call cdr3_aa
TRBJ2-1 TRBV9 CASSVGRGGYNEQFF
TRBJ2-6 TRBV18 CASSPVYRVSPGANVLTF
TRBJ1-5 TRBV5-1 CASSTTGLGNQPQHF
TRBJ2-3 TRBV7-9 CASSFLSGGQVDTQYF
TRBJ2-7 TRBV5-1 CASSLDTYEQYF
TRBJ1-2 TRBV10-3 CAISEGGGYTF
TRBJ1-2 TRBV11-2 CASSSYRGGYGYTF
TRBJ1-4 TRBV19 CASSMGGATNEKLFF
TRBJ1-1 TRBV19 CASSITGVTEAFF
TRBJ1-6 TRBV5-5 CASSLDPGGSSPLHF
TRBJ2-3 TRBV7-2 CASSFVGSGGTDTQYF
TRBJ2-7 TRBV19 CASSVSGNNEQYF
TRBJ2-2 TRBV7-3 CASSATGQMNTGELFF
TRBJ2-1 TRBV3-1/TRBV3-2 CASSQDSTGEQVNEQFF
TRBJ1-2 TRBV12-3/TRBV12-4 CASNTEQGYGYTF
TRBJ2-1 TRBV27 CASSFGGGDNEQFF
TRBJ2-2 TRBV11-3 CASSSQGNTGELFF
TRBJ1-5 TRBV10-3 CAISESMGRGNQPQHF
TRBJ1-2 TRBV5-1 CASSFSPRGGYTF
TRBJ1-3 TRBV6-2/TRBV6-3 CASSNPGVSGNTIYF
TRBJ2-6 TRBV9 CASSVVGRAGANVLTF
TRBJ2-5 TRBV6-1 CASSDPNHLETQYF
TRBJ2-7 TRBV6-1 CASSERGAVQYF
TRBJ1-5 TRBV4-3 CASSQERSNQPQHF
TRBJ1-1 TRBV25-1 CASSSGGLAEAFF
TRBJ1-2 TRBV5-1 CASARRQGEDSYTF
TRBJ1-3 TRBV7-9 CASSLPGQGNTIYF
TRBJ2-3 TRBV23-1 CASSQTGQHPTDTQYF
TRBJ2-7 TRBV29-1 CSVGQGGYEQYF
TRBJ1-5 TRBV5-5 CASSPGMGGQPQHF